What follows are 28 T cell receptor beta chains derived from one specimen sequenced in a study of post-analysis software for immune sequencing data. Overall study results and limits: Roughly 5 TRBV segments were significantly more frequent in patients than in controls. TRBV5-6, TRBV5-1 and TRBV20-1 were among these segments.

The antigens these receptors bind are not known. Unique molecular identifiers were present in the TCR beta cDNA libraries. In TCRdb, the PCR reads were re-called with MiXCR into one record per CDR3 protein. Of more than 350,000 distinct CDR3 sequences in the sample, 30% to 40% were seen once. Material for sequencing was blood. These receptors were obtained from a girl between 2 and 10 years old with multiple sclerosis.

This clonotype was observed a handful of times. The V call is TRBV29-1, the J call TRBJ2-1; D gene ambiguous. V lost 8 bases and J 0 bases, leaving 17 bases between the germline ends. This CDR3 is 15 amino acids long. From germline, CDR1 is SQVTM and CDR2 ANQGSEA. The CDR3 region is CSSKIVGSSYNEQFF. For the CDR3, the DNA is TGCAGCTCCAAGATAGTGGGAAGCTCCTACAATGAGCAGTTCTTC.

This sequence joins TRBV5-1 and TRBJ1-1; 9 positions agree with TRBD1. Trimming at V came to 7 bases and at J to 5 bases, leaving 9 bases not matched to a gene. Looked up from germline, CDR1 is SGHRS and CDR2 is YFSETQ. The CDR3 is 14 residues long. The CDR3 here is CASGITGGRTEAFF. In DNA form, the CDR3 reads TGCGCCAGCGGTATTACAGGGGGCAGGACTGAAGCTTTCTTT.

J is TRBJ2-7 and V is TRBV5-1; D is ambiguous. Trimming stripped 0 bases from V and 3 bases from J, with 13 bases between. The CDR3 has 15 residues. The germline V gene has CDR1 SGHRS and CDR2 YFSETQ. The CDR3: CASSLVDKARYEQYF. CDR3 nucleotide sequence: TGCGCCAGCAGCTTGGTCGACAAAGCTCGCTACGAGCAGTACTTC.

This clonotype occurred a few times. V gene TRBV7-9 combines with J gene TRBJ2-1; D gene uncertain. Germline V gives CDR1 SEHNR, CDR2 FQNEAQ (reference sequence). The V end was cut by 5 bases, the J end by 10 bases, with 9 bases between. There are 11 residues in the CDR3. CDR3 coding DNA: TGTGCCAGCAGCATCTCGCTCGAGCAGTTCTTC. This encodes CASSISLEQFF.

As to this clonotype: This may arise from a read error, as a much more abundant clone is one base away. The gene calls are TRBV20-1 and TRBJ2-4; maybe TRBD2 (5 bases). This CDR3 spans 12 amino acids. Between the trimmed V and J ends, which lost 3 bases and 7 bases, there was a span of 10 bases. CDR1 DFQATT and CDR2 SNEGSKA come from the germline V gene (reference sequence). CDR3 amino acids: CSARGSANIQYF. The CDR3 DNA follows: TGCAGTGCTAGGGGGAGCGCGAACATTCAGTACTTC.

The chain couples TRBV6-5 to TRBJ1-1; 9 nucleotides line up with TRBD1. In germline, CDR1 is MNHEY, CDR2 SVGAGI. The CDR3 has 15 residues. V lost 6 bases to trimming and J lost 1 base; unmatched junction nucleotides: 6. CDR3 bases: TGTGCCAGCAGAACAGGGGGCGGTGCGAACACTGAAGCTTTCTTT. Amino acid sequence: CASRTGGGANTEAFF.

This clonotype was found once. The chain combines TRBV20-1 with TRBJ1-1, with 10 nucleotides matching TRBD1. CDR1 DFQATT and CDR2 SNEGSKA come from the germline V gene (reference sequence). J gave up 1 base and V 3 bases, and 8 bases lay outside the gene matches. The CDR3 length is 16 residues. CDR3: CSASFLTGGRNTEAFF. The DNA of the CDR3 is TGCAGTGCTAGTTTCTTGACAGGGGGCCGGAACACTGAAGCTTTCTTT.

The chain joins TRBV4-1 to TRBJ2-1, with D possibly matching TRBD2 (5 bases). This CDR3 spans 18 amino acids. Germline assignment: CDR1 MGHRA and CDR2 YSYEKL. With 4 bases removed from V and 5 bases from J, the gap between germline ends came to 24 bases. CDR3 DNA sequence: TGCGCCAGCAGCCCTAACTGGCCACTAGGTGGTTCCGACAATGAGCAGTTCTTC. Its protein product is CASSPNWPLGGSDNEQFF.

The chain combines TRBV12-3 or TRBV12-4 with TRBJ2-3, with a weak D call TRBD2 (6 bases). This CDR3 region has 15 residues. Deletions cut 3 bases from V and 2 bases from J, with 12 bases between. The CDR3 DNA sequence: TGTGCCAGCAGTTTTGGAGGGGCCCACACAGATACGCAGTATTTT. Translated: CASSFGGAHTDTQYF.

This CDR3 reads CASSLTAIRNEQFF. The DNA of the CDR3 is TGCGCCAGCAGCCTTACCGCGATCCGCAATGAGCAGTTCTTC. This sequence joins TRBV4-3 and TRBJ2-1; D ambiguous. The CDR3 length is 14 residues. Trimming pared 4 bases from V and 6 bases from J, leaving 13 bases between. Per the germline V gene, CDR1 is LGHNA and CDR2 is YSLEER.

The chain joins TRBV12-3 or TRBV12-4 to TRBJ1-1, with unresolved D. V shed 1 base and J shed 4 bases, with 7 bases lying between them. This CDR3 has 13 residues. The DNA for the CDR3 is TGTGCCAGCAGTTTAGTTTCTGGCACTGAAGCTTTCTTT. Its protein product is CASSLVSGTEAFF.

V is TRBV10-3 and J is TRBJ1-6, with no clear D. The CDR3 consists of 13 residues. Trimming cost V 2 bases and J 6 bases, with 5 bases left between them. CDR1 is ENHRY and CDR2 is SYGVKD in the germline V gene. The CDR3 bases are TGTGCCATCAGTGAGAGGGTTAATTCACCCCTCCACTTT. Protein: CAISERVNSPLHF.

Only a few counts were recorded for this clonotype. V and J are TRBV5-6 and TRBJ1-6, with D possibly TRBD1 on 5 matching bases. The CDR3 is made up of 12 amino acids. Germline V gene data show CDR1 as SGHDT and CDR2 as YYEEEE. Trimming took 7 bases from V and 12 from J, leaving 14 bases between them. In DNA, the CDR3 is TGTGCCAGCGGACAAGAGTTGGGACCCCTCCACTTT. Its translation is CASGQELGPLHF.

The sample holds a few counts of this clonotype. The chain uses TRBV5-1 and TRBJ2-7, with D possibly TRBD1 on 6 matching bases. This CDR3 comprises 16 residues. Germline V gene sequence: CDR1 SGHRS, CDR2 YFSETQ. The V gene lost 1 base and the J gene lost 0 bases, with 14 bases spanning the gap. CDR3 in DNA: TGCGCCAGCAGCTTGAGCCGGGACACCTCCTCCTACGAGCAGTACTTC. This codes for CASSLSRDTSSYEQYF.

This chain links TRBV29-1 with TRBJ2-1, with D maybe TRBD2 (6 bases). Trimming took off 1 base at V and 4 bases at J, with 20 bases between the two ends. The CDR3 loop spans 17 amino acids. CDR1 and CDR2 (germline): SQVTM, ANQGSEA. The CDR3 nucleotides are TGCAGCGTTGAAGGCGGGGAGAACGGAGGGGTATACAATGAGCAGTTCTTC. It codes for CSVEGGENGGVYNEQFF.

This clonotype was counted only a few times. The gene calls are TRBV20-1 and TRBJ2-3; 12 bases align to TRBD1. Germline V gene lookup returns CDR1 DFQATT and CDR2 SNEGSKA (reference sequence). J lost 9 bases, V lost 5 bases, and 15 bases had no gene match. There are 16 residues in the CDR3. CDR3 sequence reads: CSAWSPKGQGAGTQYF. The CDR3 DNA reads TGCAGTGCTTGGAGCCCCAAGGGACAGGGGGCCGGAACGCAGTATTTT.

The chain links TRBV20-1 to TRBJ2-7; 7 bases match TRBD1. Trimming removed 4 bases from V and 3 bases from J; junction bases left unmatched: 6. The CDR3 spans 13 residues. The germline V gene has CDR1 DFQATT and CDR2 SNEGSKA (reference sequence). CDR3 bases: TGCAGTGCTATCCGGGACAGACACTACGAGCAGTACTTC. Translated: CSAIRDRHYEQYF.

This chain joins TRBV7-9 and TRBJ2-1, with D perhaps matching TRBD2 (6 bases). Per the germline V gene, CDR1 is SEHNR and CDR2 is FQNEAQ (reference sequence). Between the trimmed V and J ends, which lost 5 bases and 9 bases, there was a span of 20 bases. The CDR3 runs to 15 residues. CDR3 in amino acids: CASSPGGGLRGEQFF. The CDR3 DNA reads TGTGCCAGCAGCCCCGGGGGAGGTCTCCGGGGTGAGCAGTTCTTC.

Here the CDR3 DNA reads TGTGCCAGCAGCGGGGACAGCAGCCACGAGCAGTACGTC. Protein sequence: CASSGDSSHEQYV. The chain carries TRBV9 and TRBJ2-7; TRBD1 matches 7 bases. The CDR3 extends over 13 amino acids. In germline, CDR1 is SGDLS, CDR2 YYNGEE. Trimming cost V 3 bases and J 5 bases; bases outside gene matches: 5.

In nucleotides, the CDR3 is TGTGCCAGCTCATCCCGGAGGGACACGGGTGAGCAGTTCTTC. As protein: CASSSRRDTGEQFF. The J gene is TRBJ2-1, the V gene TRBV18, with D tentatively TRBD1 or TRBD2 (6 bases each). The V gene's germline CDR1 is KGHSH and CDR2 LQKENI. V was cut by 5 bases and J by 9 bases, with 17 bases left in between. The CDR3 is made up of 14 amino acids.

The CDR3 bases are TGCAGTGCTAGATTCCTCTTCACGGGGACACCTATATACACAGATACGCAGTATTTT. The encoded protein is CSARFLFTGTPIYTDTQYF. The chain joins TRBV20-1 to TRBJ2-3; TRBD1 might be the D (6 bases). Germline values: CDR1 DFQATT, CDR2 SNEGSKA (reference sequence). The CDR3 runs 19 residues. V was pared by 2 bases and J by 2 bases, with 26 bases between.

The chain is built from TRBV5-6 and TRBJ1-5, with D possibly being TRBD1 (6 bases). The ends were cut back, 3 bases at V and 3 bases at J, with 16 bases in the middle. Germline loops: CDR1 SGHDT, CDR2 YYEEEE. The CDR3 is 16 residues long. The CDR3 bases are TGTGCCAGCAGCTCCGGGGGGGGCAGACTCAATCAGCCCCAGCATTTT. This codes for CASSSGGGRLNQPQHF.

This clonotype showed up just once. The chain couples TRBV29-1 to TRBJ2-7, with TRBD2 matching over 9 bases. The CDR3 loop spans 13 amino acids. Per the germline V gene, CDR1 is SQVTM and CDR2 is ANQGSEA. With 1 base clipped from V and 6 bases from J, the junction kept 4 bases outside the gene matches. Written as DNA, the CDR3 is TGCAGCGTTGAAGGGGGACTAGCCAGCGAGCAGTACTTC. Its translation is CSVEGGLASEQYF.

This chain links TRBV7-3 with TRBJ2-3, with D unclear. CDR1 is SGHTA, CDR2 FQGTGA, per germline. The CDR3 totals 13 residues. V lost 4 bases, J lost 10 bases, and 15 bases lay in between. The DNA of the CDR3 is TGTGCCAGCAGCTCCCGTGCGATGAGCCCGCAGTATTTT. Translation: CASSSRAMSPQYF.

This clonotype was observed a few times. The rearrangement links TRBV12-3 or TRBV12-4 to TRBJ1-1; D gene ambiguous. This CDR3 is built from 12 residues. V gave up 0 bases and J gave up 10 bases, with 9 bases separating them. CDR3 region: CASSLARPGAFF. CDR3 sequence (DNA): TGTGCCAGCAGTTTAGCGCGTCCAGGAGCTTTCTTT.

This clonotype came up a few times. The chain combines TRBV4-3 with TRBJ2-4; D uncertain. The CDR3 runs 13 residues. Trimming stripped 4 bases from V and 6 bases from J, with 10 bases between. The germline CDR1 and CDR2 sequences are LGHNA and YSLEER. The CDR3 region is CASSRTLVNIQYF. CDR3 nucleotide sequence: TGCGCCAGCAGCCGGACCCTAGTAAACATTCAGTACTTC.

The rearrangement links TRBV12-3 or TRBV12-4 to TRBJ2-3; D unclear. Trimming left V 4 bases short and J 1 base short, with 12 bases between. The CDR3 runs 15 residues. The CDR3 sequence is CASSSLARGTDTQYF. The CDR3 bases are TGTGCCAGCAGTTCCCTCGCGCGAGGCACAGATACGCAGTATTTT.

Turning to this clonotype: At one end the junction does not follow the germline gene, possibly because of a read error. The rearrangement uses TRBV12-3 or TRBV12-4 and TRBJ1-1; D remains unclear. This CDR3 is built from 14 residues. CDR3 DNA sequence: TGTGCCAGCAGTTTGGCCGGCTTGAACGCTGAAGCTTTCTTT. Translating gives CASSLAGLNAEAFF.